Following are 27 T cell receptor beta chains from one sample sequenced in a study of shared clonotypes between healthy human individuals. This table comes from immunoSEQ multiplex PCR, and its TCRdb copy is limited to in-frame clones, with some not included. Among approximately 2.5 million clones listed, 80% to 95% were seen once. Sequenced material: naive CD4+ T cells from PBMCs. Noted subset: CD45RA+ positively selected. All receptors derive from a man between 18 and 29 years old in good health. Some clones in this sample may be carry-over from other donors' samples.

V gene TRBV5-1 combines with J gene TRBJ1-3; 7 bases are a match to TRBD1. There are 15 residues in the CDR3. Trimming cost V 4 bases and J 7 bases; bases outside gene matches: 11. Per germline, CDR1 SGHRS and CDR2 YFSETQ. CDR3 amino acids: CASSLRTGGLNTIYF. The CDR3 region has the DNA TGCGCCAGCAGCCTCCGGACAGGTGGTTTGAACACCATATATTTT.

Here the CDR3 reads CASSQGHSGNTIYF. The CDR3 bases are TGTGCCAGCAGCCAGGGTCACTCTGGAAACACCATATATTTT. V usage is TRBV7-3 and J usage is TRBJ1-3, with D possibly being TRBD1 (5 bases). V was trimmed by 5 bases and J by 0 bases, leaving 8 bases between them. Per germline, CDR1 SGHTA and CDR2 FQGTGA. This CDR3 region has 14 residues.

The CDR3 reads CASSKAEGGQNEKLFF. The CDR3 nucleotides are TGTGCCAGCAGCAAAGCGGAGGGGGGACAGAATGAAAAACTGTTTTTT. This sequence joins TRBV21-1 and TRBJ1-4; whether TRBD1, the table's D call, matches the DNA was not checked. TRBV21-1 is recorded as a pseudogene. This CDR3 is 16 amino acids long.

V is TRBV2 and J is TRBJ2-1; TRBD2 matches 9 bases. The CDR3 length is 14 residues. V gave up 10 bases and J gave up 3 bases; unmatched junction bases: 7. Looked up from germline, CDR1 is SNHLY and CDR2 is FYNNEI. This CDR3 is CATHTSGRYNEQFF. In nucleotides, the CDR3 is TGTGCCACTCACACTAGCGGGCGCTACAATGAGCAGTTCTTC.

J is TRBJ1-2 and V is TRBV6-6; possible D gene TRBD1, 6 bases. This CDR3 has 11 residues. Germline values: CDR1 MNHNY, CDR2 SVGAGI (reference sequence). V was pared by 10 bases and J by 3 bases, with 9 bases between. The CDR3 DNA follows: TGTGCCATACAGGGTGACTATGGCTACACCTTC. Protein: CAIQGDYGYTF.

The chain carries TRBV7-3 and TRBJ2-5, with D tentatively TRBD2 (6 bases). Germline assignment: CDR1 SGHTA and CDR2 FQGTGA. The CDR3 totals 15 residues. With 1 base removed from V and 3 bases from J, the gap between germline ends came to 12 bases. CDR3 nucleotides: TGTGCCAGCAGCTTAATGGGGGGAAGGGAAGAGACCCAGTACTTC. It codes for CASSLMGGREETQYF.

This sequence joins TRBV9 and TRBJ2-1, with TRBD2 matching over 8 bases. The CDR3 has 16 amino acids. V lost 2 bases and J lost 2; bases outside the gene matches: 6. Germline-derived CDR1 and CDR2 are SGDLS and YYNGEE. DNA for the CDR3: TGTGCCAGCAGCGTGAGAGCGGGAGTAACCTACAATGAGCAGTTCTTC. Translation gives CASSVRAGVTYNEQFF.

The chain joins TRBV5-1 to TRBJ1-1; the D is unclear. Germline loops: CDR1 SGHRS, CDR2 YFSETQ. The CDR3 spans 15 residues. Trimming removed 4 bases from V and 1 base from J, with 14 bases in between. CDR3 region: CASSLDTPSNTEAFF. In DNA, the CDR3 is TGCGCCAGCAGCCTAGACACCCCCTCGAACACTGAAGCTTTCTTT.

This chain links TRBV7-9 with TRBJ2-5; no clear D. CDR1 and CDR2 (germline): SEHNR, FQNEAQ (reference sequence). CDR3 size: 13 residues. Trimming left V 1 base short and J 5 bases short, with 8 bases between. The DNA of the CDR3 is TGTGCCAGCAGCTTAGTAGGGCCGGAGACCCAGTACTTC. It yields the protein CASSLVGPETQYF.

The chain links TRBV28 to TRBJ1-2; 10 bases agree with TRBD1. V was pared by 6 bases and J by 5 bases, with 9 bases of the junction left unmatched. Germline CDR1 reads MDHEN; CDR2 reads SYDVKM. CDR3 length: 15 amino acids. This CDR3 reads CASRGTGTGAYGYTF. The CDR3 bases are TGTGCCAGCAGGGGAACCGGGACAGGGGCTTATGGCTACACCTTC.

The V call is TRBV6-5, the J call TRBJ2-7, with TRBD1 matching 10 bases. The CDR3 runs 14 residues. Trimming at V came to 5 bases and at J to 5 bases, leaving 6 bases not matched to a gene. CDR1 and CDR2 from the germline V gene are MNHEY and SVGAGI. The CDR3 protein is CASSARDRGHEQYF. The DNA for the CDR3 is TGTGCCAGCAGTGCCCGGGACAGGGGTCACGAGCAGTACTTC.

The chain combines TRBV13 with TRBJ2-5; D gene uncertain. CDR1 is PRHDT, CDR2 FYEKMQ, per germline (reference sequence). The germline V and J ends were trimmed by 3 bases and 2 bases, with 10 bases remaining between them. The CDR3 extends over 14 amino acids. The CDR3 protein is CASSFSPLQETQYF. The CDR3 region has the DNA TGTGCCAGCAGCTTTTCACCACTACAAGAGACCCAGTACTTC. Filled out from reference TRBV13 and TRBJ2-5, the complete variable domain reads AAGVIQSPRHLIKEKRETATLKCYPIPRHDTVYWYQQGPGQDPQFLISFYEKMQSDKGSIPDRFSAQQFSDYHSELNMSSLELGDSALYFCASSFSPLQETQYFGPGTRLLVL.

The gene calls are TRBV5-4 and TRBJ2-7, with D possibly being TRBD2 (6 bases). The CDR3 extends over 17 amino acids. The V end lost 5 bases, the J end lost 0 bases, and 21 bases lay between the germline ends. Per germline, CDR1 SGHNT and CDR2 YYREEE (reference sequence). In nucleotides, the CDR3 is TGTGCCAGCAGAACAAACCCGGGAGTTTCAACCTCCTACGAGCAGTACTTC. This encodes CASRTNPGVSTSYEQYF. Full variable domain (rest looked up from reference TRBV5-4 and TRBJ2-7): ETGVTQSPTHLIKTRGQQVTLRCSSQSGHNTVSWYQQALGQGPQFIFQYYREEENGRGNFPPRFSGLQFPNYSSELNVNALELDDSALYLCASRTNPGVSTSYEQYFGPGTRLTVT.

The chain employs TRBV7-6 and TRBJ1-3; TRBD1 aligns across 9 bases. CDR1 is SGHVS and CDR2 is FNYEAQ in the germline V gene. The trim removed 6 bases at V and 8 bases at J, leaving 5 bases unmatched. The length of the CDR3 is 13 residues. As DNA, the CDR3 is TGTGCCAGCAGGACAGGGGGATCGGACACCATATATTTT. Translating it yields CASRTGGSDTIYF.

The chain combines TRBV6-1 with TRBJ2-2; 7 bases align to TRBD1. After removal of 2 bases from V and 4 bases from J, the junction contained 10 bases not matched to a gene. The CDR3 contains 17 residues. CDR1 MNHNS and CDR2 SASEGT come from the germline V gene. The CDR3 spells CASSERVDRAFTGELFF. CDR3 DNA: TGTGCCAGCAGTGAAAGGGTCGACAGGGCCTTCACCGGGGAGCTGTTTTTT.

This clone has only one observation. The chain recombines TRBV7-3 with TRBJ2-5; D not resolved. There are 14 residues in the CDR3. V was shortened by 2 bases and J by 1 base, with 8 bases between the two germline ends. Germline V gene data show CDR1 as SGHTA and CDR2 as FQGTGA. This CDR3 is CASSLSGPQETQYF. DNA for the CDR3: TGTGCCAGCAGCTTATCCGGTCCCCAAGAGACCCAGTACTTC.

The chain links TRBV5-1 to TRBJ1-5, with 10 bases aligning to TRBD1. CDR3 length: 13 amino acids. The germline V gene encodes CDR1 SGHRS and CDR2 YFSETQ. Trimming cost V 4 bases and J 9 bases; bases outside gene matches: 4. This chain's CDR3 is CASSQTGGGPQHF. CDR3 coding DNA: TGCGCCAGCAGCCAGACAGGGGGCGGGCCCCAGCATTTT.

Only one count was recorded for this clone. This chain joins TRBV6-1 and TRBJ2-5, with D unresolved. The V gene's germline CDR1 is MNHNS and CDR2 SASEGT. The CDR3 sequence is 14 residues long. V shed 2 bases and J shed 5 bases, with 12 bases lying between them. CDR3 loop: CASSERALGETQYF. Written as DNA, the CDR3 is TGTGCCAGCAGTGAACGGGCCCTGGGGGAGACCCAGTACTTC.

In nucleotides, the CDR3 is TGCAGCGTTGTTCGTGAGGGGCCTGGAAACACCATATATTTT. It codes for CSVVREGPGNTIYF. The V call is TRBV29-1, the J call TRBJ1-3; D is perhaps TRBD1 (5 bases). The length of the CDR3 is 14 residues. From germline, CDR1 is SQVTM and CDR2 ANQGSEA. Trimming pared 4 bases from V and 2 bases from J, leaving 12 bases between.

The chain is built from TRBV11-2 and TRBJ2-5; D remains ambiguous. The better agreement between TRBJ2-7 and the DNA end casts doubt on the J call. Germline-derived CDR1 and CDR2 are SGHAT and FQNNGV. This CDR3 is built from 14 residues. CDR3 protein: CASSLKRRSYEQYF. The DNA for the CDR3 is TGTGCCAGCAGCTTAAAGCGTAGATCCTACGAGCAGTACTTC.

The J gene is TRBJ1-1, the V gene TRBV5-1; 9 bases are a match to TRBD1. After removal of 4 bases from V and 11 bases from J, the junction contained 12 bases not matched to a gene. The germline CDR1 and CDR2 sequences are SGHRS and YFSETQ. The CDR3 has 14 amino acids. CDR3 sequence (DNA): TGCGCCAGCAGCGTCGGGACAGGGCGATTGGAGGCTTTCTTT. Translating it yields CASSVGTGRLEAFF.

The V and J genes are TRBV9 and TRBJ2-2, with D possibly being TRBD2 (5 bases). Germline V gene lookup returns CDR1 SGDLS and CDR2 YYNGEE. Trimming removed 3 bases at V and 0 bases at J, with 15 bases between. The CDR3 covers 17 residues. The CDR3 nucleotides are TGTGCCAGCAGCGCACCTCTGGCGGGTGCGAACACCGGGGAGCTGTTTTTT. Translation gives CASSAPLAGANTGELFF.

The CDR3 nucleotides read TGTGCCAGCAGCCCTAGGACAGGGTTAGAGACCCAGTACTTC. Encoded protein: CASSPRTGLETQYF. The chain combines TRBV9 with TRBJ2-5; 8 bases match TRBD1. CDR1 is SGDLS, CDR2 YYNGEE, per germline. CDR3 length: 14 amino acids. V trimming: 4 bases; J trimming: 4 bases; junction bases outside the gene matches: 6.

CDR3 region: CASSIDPKGYEQYF. The CDR3 nucleotides read TGTGCCAGTAGTATAGATCCCAAAGGCTACGAGCAGTACTTC. This rearrangement joins TRBV19 to TRBJ2-7; D not resolved. The germline V gene has CDR1 LNHDA and CDR2 SQIVND (reference sequence). V lost 0 bases, J lost 3 bases, and 9 bases lay in between. The CDR3 extends over 14 amino acids. The whole variable domain, filled in from reference TRBV19 and TRBJ2-7, reads DGGITQSPKYLFRKEGQNVTLSCEQNLNHDAMYWYRQDPGQGLRLIYYSQIVNDFQKGDIAEGYSVSREKKESFPLTVTSAQKNPTAFYLCASSIDPKGYEQYFGPGTRLTVT.

The chain joins TRBV7-8 to TRBJ1-1; D is ambiguous. The CDR3 consists of 16 residues. Deletions cut 0 bases from V and 4 bases from J, with 15 bases between. Germline assignment: CDR1 SGHVS and CDR2 FQNEAQ. Written as DNA, the CDR3 is TGTGCCAGCAGCTTAGCCCCCGGCGGCGTGGGCACTGAAGCTTTCTTT. Protein sequence: CASSLAPGGVGTEAFF. Variable domain in full (rest from reference TRBV7-8 and TRBJ1-1): GAGVSQSPRYKVAKRGQDVALRCDPISGHVSLFWYQQALGQGPEFLTYFQNEAQLDKSGLPSDRFFAERPEGSVSTLKIQRTQQEDSAVYLCASSLAPGGVGTEAFFGQGTRLTVV.

This chain uses TRBV7-8 with TRBJ1-1, with D unclear. V shed 5 bases and J shed 1 base, with 11 bases lying between them. CDR1 SGHVS and CDR2 FQNEAQ come from the germline V gene. CDR3 size: 14 residues. The CDR3 DNA follows: TGTGCCAGCAGCCAAATGGAGGGGAACACTGAAGCTTTCTTT. It codes for CASSQMEGNTEAFF.

The chain is built from TRBV4-3 and TRBJ1-3, with a weak D call TRBD1 (5 bases). Germline V gene data show CDR1 as LGHNA and CDR2 as YSLEER. Trimming removed 4 bases at V and 3 bases at J, with 13 bases between. The CDR3 is 15 residues long. CDR3 loop: CASSPGRSDGNTIYF. In DNA form, the CDR3 reads TGCGCCAGCAGCCCGGGACGGAGCGATGGAAACACCATATATTTT.